Listed below are T cell receptor beta chains from one sample, sequenced in a study of human versus mouse CDR3 diversity and MHC coevolution. TCRdb's table, derived via immunoSEQ multiplex PCR, lists solely in-frame clones and lacks some. The table records just under 60,000 clones, 85% to 95% of them present only once. Sequencing input: naive CD4+ T cells from blood. These receptor sequences come from a person in their sixties in good health. Each CDR3 is given with its conserved first and last residue. Each record gives: V gene, CDR3 protein.

TRBV21-1,CASSKFFLGTGVCSEAFF
TRBV30,CARDDFNSPLHF
TRBV5-4,CASSTSPGTSTDTQYF
TRBV2,CASKEGGLFFGYTF
TRBV10-3,CASRGGGPDTGELFF
TRBV19,CASSPGQGAAQPQHF
TRBV5-1,CASSSRQGAYEQYF
TRBV27,CASSPLRKREEGNEQFF
TRBV30,CAWGTVYNEQFF
TRBV9,CASSPRLAESTYNEQFF
TRBV5-8,CASSFTGTGIYNEQFF
TRBV5-1,CASSSASGLVSSYEQYF
TRBV19,CASSKEILGDFLAGVNEQFF
TRBV6-5,CASSPGVGRETQYF
TRBV10-3,CAISGPQGEQYF
TRBV18,CASSPLSGQGTEKLFF
TRBV30,CAWSVPYHKADQPQHF